Following are 24 T cell receptor beta chains from one sample sequenced in a study of blood T cell repertoires in COVID-19. Assay used: immunoSEQ multiplex PCR; TCRdb lists only in-frame clones, some missing. The profile shows about 160,000 clones, roughly 80% of them singletons. The specimen was peripheral blood. The source is a man between 65 and 80 years old with acute or convalescent COVID-19.

This clone turned up a few times. V and J are TRBV27 and TRBJ2-1; no clear D gene. The germline CDR1 and CDR2 sequences are MNHEY and SMNVEV (reference sequence). The CDR3 is 16 residues long. V gave up 3 bases and J gave up 6 bases, with 18 bases separating them. As DNA, the CDR3 is TGTGCCAGCAGTTTTACAGATCCGCGACAAGCCAATGAGCAGTTCTTC. Translation: CASSFTDPRQANEQFF.

This clone was seen a single time. The rearrangement links TRBV3-1 (or the pseudogene TRBV3-2) to TRBJ1-1, with a tentative D call TRBD1 (5 bases). Germline CDR1 is LGHDT and CDR2 is YNNKEL (reference sequence). This CDR3 has 13 amino acids. The V gene lost 6 bases and the J gene lost 11 bases, with 19 bases spanning the gap. As DNA, the CDR3 is TGTGCCAGCAGAAATTCGATTTGGGGACTGGCTTTCTTT. Protein sequence: CASRNSIWGLAFF.

This chain uses TRBV12-3 or TRBV12-4 with TRBJ2-1; D remains ambiguous. V was cut by 3 bases and J by 16 bases, with 19 bases left in between. This CDR3 region has 13 residues. The CDR3 coding sequence is TGTGCCAGCAGTTTTTCATCGTGGCGGCTTAGTTTCTTC. It is translated as CASSFSSWRLSFF.

The sample holds one count of this clone. The chain uses TRBV28 and TRBJ1-1; the D is unclear. Deletions cut 11 bases from V and 1 base from J, with 8 bases between. Per the germline V gene, CDR1 is MDHEN and CDR2 is SYDVKM. The CDR3 runs to 11 residues. In DNA, the CDR3 is TGTGCCGTTCGGGGGAACACTGAAGCTTTCTTT. Translated, it gives CAVRGNTEAFF.

The rearrangement uses TRBV5-8 and TRBJ1-5, with TRBD1 as a possible D gene (5 bases). The CDR3 has 18 amino acids. Trimming removed 0 bases from V and 0 bases from J, with 16 bases in between. From germline, CDR1 is SGHTS and CDR2 YDEGEE. As DNA, the CDR3 is TGTGCCAGCAGCTTGGAAATGGATAAGGGACTTAGCAATCAGCCCCAGCATTTT. It codes for CASSLEMDKGLSNQPQHF.

CDR3 DNA: TGTGCCAGTAGGGGGACTAGCGGGCCCCAAGCCAACACAGATACGCAGTATTTT. Protein: CASRGTSGPQANTDTQYF. This sequence joins TRBV19 and TRBJ2-3, with 12 bases lining up with TRBD2. V lost 6 bases, J lost 2 bases, and 12 bases stayed unmatched. From germline, CDR1 is LNHDA and CDR2 SQIVND (reference sequence). The CDR3 consists of 18 residues.

The rearrangement uses TRBV27 and TRBJ1-1, with 7 bases aligning to TRBD1. There are 13 residues in the CDR3. The J segment lost 5 bases and the V segment lost 6 bases, leaving 6 bases of the junction unmatched. The germline V gene encodes CDR1 MNHEY and CDR2 SMNVEV (reference sequence). The CDR3 coding sequence is TGTGCCAGCAGCTCCGACAGGGAAACTGAAGCTTTCTTT. It encodes CASSSDRETEAFF.

V gene TRBV3-1 (or the pseudogene TRBV3-2) combines with J gene TRBJ1-2, with 8 bases that match TRBD1. The V segment lost 1 base and the J segment 4 bases; nucleotides outside the gene matches: 8. CDR3 length: 16 amino acids. The germline V gene encodes CDR1 LGHDT and CDR2 YNNKEL (reference sequence). The CDR3 DNA is TGTGCCAGCAGCCAAGTGTCCGTCAGGGGGCCCTATGGCTACACCTTC. It codes for CASSQVSVRGPYGYTF.

V usage is TRBV9 and J usage is TRBJ2-3, with D perhaps matching TRBD2 (5 bases). This CDR3 has 15 residues. V was shortened by 0 bases and J by 0 bases, with 8 bases between the two germline ends. Germline V CDR1 and CDR2: SGDLS, YYNGEE. The CDR3 coding sequence is TGTGCCAGCAGCGTAGGCTGGACTAGCACAGATACGCAGTATTTT. Its protein product is CASSVGWTSTDTQYF.

The rearrangement links TRBV5-1 to TRBJ2-5; 9 bases fit TRBD2. The length of the CDR3 is 14 residues. Germline CDR1 SGHRS, CDR2 YFSETQ. V gave up 0 bases and J gave up 4 bases; unmatched junction bases: 1. CDR3 amino acids: CASSLAGLAETQYF. The CDR3 region has the DNA TGCGCCAGCAGCTTGGCGGGACTAGCAGAGACCCAGTACTTC.

V usage is TRBV6-5 and J usage is TRBJ2-5; TRBD1 might be the D (5 bases). The V gene's germline CDR1 is MNHEY and CDR2 SVGAGI. V lost 5 bases, J lost 4 bases, and 11 bases lay in between. This CDR3 comprises 13 residues. The CDR3 DNA sequence: TGTGCCAGCAGTAAGGGGAACGGAGAGACCCAGTACTTC. Encoded protein: CASSKGNGETQYF.

This clone was counted at least ten times. The sample carries other DNA sequences with the same CDR3. CDR3 nucleotides: TGTGCCAGCAGCTTGGACATTTATAATTCACCCCTCCACTTT. The encoded protein is CASSLDIYNSPLHF. J is TRBJ1-6 and V is TRBV5-4; no clear D gene. Trimming left V 0 bases short and J 4 bases short, with 5 bases between. This CDR3 is built from 14 residues. Germline V CDR1 and CDR2: SGHNT, YYREEE (reference sequence).

J is TRBJ2-1 and V is TRBV29-1; 13 bases match TRBD2. The V gene's germline CDR1 is SQVTM and CDR2 ANQGSEA. V shed 6 bases, J shed 9 bases, and the junction held 2 bases outside the gene matches. This CDR3 has 12 amino acids. The CDR3 bases are TGCAGCGTAGGACTAGCGGGAGTTGAGCAGTTCTTC. Protein product: CSVGLAGVEQFF.

This clone turned up a few times. The V and J genes are TRBV28 and TRBJ1-6; 10 bases agree with TRBD1. The trim removed 6 bases at V and 8 bases at J, leaving 10 bases unmatched. The CDR3 runs 16 residues. Germline-derived CDR1 and CDR2 are MDHEN and SYDVKM. In DNA form, the CDR3 reads TGTGCCAGCAGGGGTAGACAGGGGGCCGGTGATTCACCCCTCCACTTT. Encoded protein: CASRGRQGAGDSPLHF.

The sample holds one count of this clone. The chain uses TRBV24-1 and TRBJ1-2, with TRBD1 matching 7 bases. The J segment lost 0 bases and the V segment lost 4 bases, leaving 4 bases of the junction unmatched. This CDR3 has 15 residues. Per the germline V gene, CDR1 is KGHDR and CDR2 is SFDVKD. The CDR3 DNA reads TGTGCCACCAGTGACCCCGGGACAGCTAACTATGGCTACACCTTC. This codes for CATSDPGTANYGYTF.

V and J are TRBV6-2 or TRBV6-3 and TRBJ2-7; TRBD2 aligns across 11 bases. Germline V gives CDR1 MNHEY, CDR2 SVGEGT. Losses at the gene ends were 4 bases for V and 0 bases for J; bases not matched to a gene: 11. This CDR3 contains 18 residues. CDR3 in DNA: TGTGCCAGCAGTTTTTCCAGACTCACTAGCGGGAGCTCCTACGAGCAGTACTTC. Protein: CASSFSRLTSGSSYEQYF.

The CDR3 DNA reads as TGTGCCAGCAGCCCTACCCGGAGCTCTGGGGCCAACGTCCTGACTTTC. Its translation is CASSPTRSSGANVLTF. This chain uses TRBV7-8 with TRBJ2-6; D is ambiguous. The V gene lost 5 bases and the J gene lost 0 bases, with 11 bases spanning the gap. The CDR3 covers 16 residues. In germline, CDR1 is SGHVS, CDR2 FQNEAQ.

This clone came up a few times. This CDR3 reads CASSSGLSSAWETQYF. In DNA, the CDR3 is TGTGCCAGCAGCTCCGGACTGAGCTCGGCCTGGGAGACCCAGTACTTC. This chain links TRBV11-3 with TRBJ2-5; D may be TRBD2 (5 bases). This CDR3 contains 16 residues. Per germline, CDR1 SGHNT and CDR2 YENEEA. Trimming removed 4 bases at V and 5 bases at J, with 20 bases between.

The rearrangement links TRBV4-1 to TRBJ1-5, with D perhaps TRBD1 (6 bases). V was pared by 0 bases and J by 4 bases, with 16 bases between. CDR1 is MGHRA, CDR2 YSYEKL, per germline. The CDR3 loop spans 17 amino acids. CDR3 sequence reads: CASSQDRGAGTNQPQHF. The CDR3 nucleotides are TGCGCCAGCAGCCAAGATCGGGGGGCGGGGACTAATCAGCCCCAGCATTTT.

The chain couples TRBV28 to TRBJ2-7; 9 nucleotides line up with TRBD1. With V trimmed by 7 bases and J by 5 bases, 12 bases remained unmatched. CDR1 and CDR2 (germline): MDHEN, SYDVKM. This CDR3 spans 15 amino acids. The CDR3 spells CASITPGQGHHEQYF. The CDR3 DNA sequence: TGTGCCAGCATAACTCCGGGACAGGGTCACCACGAGCAGTACTTC.

The chain recombines TRBV7-9 with TRBJ1-4; 9 nucleotides line up with TRBD1. The CDR3 covers 14 residues. Unmatched junction bases numbered 8, after V lost 7 bases and J lost 8 bases. The germline V gene has CDR1 SEHNR and CDR2 FQNEAQ (reference sequence). CDR3 nucleotides: TGTGCCAGCAACCCCGGACAGGGGCGCGAAAAACTGTTTTTT. This encodes CASNPGQGREKLFF.

The chain has TRBV20-1 and TRBJ1-2, with a tentative D call TRBD1 (6 bases). The CDR3 is 13 residues long. V was pared by 3 bases and J by 6 bases, with 14 bases between. The germline CDR1 and CDR2 sequences are DFQATT and SNEGSKA (reference sequence). The CDR3 DNA reads TGCAGTGCTAGTCCCCCAGGGGATAATGGCTACACCTTC. Protein sequence: CSASPPGDNGYTF.

This clone has a single count. J is TRBJ2-3 and V is TRBV27, with TRBD2 matching 9 bases. The CDR3 runs 19 residues. V dropped 0 bases and J dropped 2; count of bases not matched to a gene: 12. CDR1 is MNHEY, CDR2 SMNVEV, per germline (reference sequence). For the CDR3, the DNA is TGTGCCAGCAGTTTATCTAGCGGGAGTATCCGCTTCGACACAGATACGCAGTATTTT. This codes for CASSLSSGSIRFDTDTQYF.

The chain employs TRBV11-2 and TRBJ2-7, with 8 bases matching TRBD1. CDR1 and CDR2 (germline): SGHAT, FQNNGV. The V and J ends lost 5 bases and 0 bases, in that order; junction bases with no gene match: 3. The CDR3 loop spans 14 amino acids. The CDR3 sequence is CASSPRGRSYEQYF. The DNA of the CDR3 is TGTGCCAGCAGCCCCAGGGGGCGCTCCTACGAGCAGTACTTC.